Given below is one T cell receptor beta chain in context. As yet, its antigen is unknown. These data are taken from a study of T-cell reconstitution after alpha-beta-depleted transplantation in children. The J segment lost 1 base and the V segment lost 9 bases, leaving 8 bases of the junction unmatched. The length of the CDR3 is 16 residues. Germline CDR1 is KGHDR and CDR2 is SFDVKD. Study observations and caveats: One year after transplant, T-cell counts and diversity came mostly from newly produced T cells. It was surviving recipient T cells and thymic progenitors that gave some patients high TCRbeta diversity at day 60. Several hundred rapidly expanded clones from non-depleted graft cells reportedly supplied alpha-beta T cells about two months post-transplant.

This sample's TCRbeta library carried unique molecular identifier barcodes. Each CDR3 protein is one row after TCRdb ran MiXCR on the PCR reads. Here the sample spans about 580,000 distinct CDR3 sequences, roughly 30% being singletons. The TCR comes from a boy under two years old with Wiskott-Aldrich syndrome, due to receive a stem cell transplant. Sequenced material: PBMCs, taken before TCRalphabeta/CD19-depleted stem cell transplant. This chain links TRBV24-1 with TRBJ2-3; 11 bases are a match to TRBD2. CDR3 sequence reads: CATSRGSGGGTDTQYF. CDR3 in DNA: TGTGCCACCTCCCGAGGTAGCGGGGGGGGCACAGATACGCAGTATTTT.